The entry below describes one T cell receptor (beta chain). Trimming shortened V by 0 bases and J by 2 bases, and 8 bases separated the two germline ends. This CDR3 has 15 amino acids. Germline V gene lookup returns CDR1 KGHSH and CDR2 LQKENI. From RNA, the CDR3 regions of TCR beta chains were amplified and sequenced. First-round RT-PCR relied on HTBI primers, and a second-round multiplex PCR came next. Using its own MiXCR run on the multiplex PCR reads, TCRdb lists one record per CDR3 protein. The table has 360,000 or so distinct CDR3 sequences, approximately 20% seen once. This sample stems from a study of Graves' ophthalmopathy and Graves' hyperthyroidism.

The sequenced sample consisted of peripheral blood. The chain has TRBV18 and TRBJ1-3, with D possibly matching TRBD1 (5 bases). The TCR originated in a woman aged 18-29 years with Graves' ophthalmopathy. Here the CDR3 reads CASSPPGRAGNTIYF. The CDR3 region has the DNA TGTGCCAGCTCACCACCGGGCAGGGCTGGAAACACCATATATTTT. The full variable domain, in which reference TRBV18 and TRBJ1-3 provide the parts outside the CDR3, is NAGVMQNPRHLVRRRGQEARLRCSPMKGHSHVYWYRQLPEEGLKFMVYLQKENIIDESGMPKERFSAEFPKEGPSILRIQQVVRGDSAAYFCASSPPGRAGNTIYFGEGSWLTVV.